This TCR beta chain was sequenced for a study of blood T cells in healthy people across ages. V lost 5 bases, J lost 8 bases, and 3 bases stayed unmatched. Per germline, CDR1 SEHNR and CDR2 FQNEAQ (reference sequence). This CDR3 is built from 12 residues. With a J-beta primer mix and a sample-barcoded 5' primer, a second PCR ran about 7 to 12 cycles. MiXCR was run by TCRdb on the 5' RACE reads, yielding one entry per CDR3 protein. The table has around 1.7 million distinct CDR3 sequences, roughly 30% seen once. The sample comprised blood. This clonotype was obtained from a woman aged 25 to 39 in good health. The rearrangement uses TRBV7-9 and TRBJ2-1; 7 bases align to TRBD2. DNA of the CDR3: TGTGCCAGCAGCCGGGGGGTCTATGAGCAGTTCTTC. Protein: CASSRGVYEQFF. The whole variable domain, filled in from reference TRBV7-9 and TRBJ2-1, reads DTGVSQNPRHKITKRGQNVTFRCDPISEHNRLYWYRQTLGQGPEFLTYFQNEAQLEKSRLLSDRFSAERPKGSFSTLEIQRTEQGDSAMYLCASSRGVYEQFFGPGTRLTVL.